This entry describes one T cell receptor (beta chain). These data originate in a study of T cell responses to AZD1222 COVID-19 vaccine. Generated by immunoSEQ multiplex PCR, the TCRdb table keeps only in-frame clones and is missing some. The sample comprises about 150,000 clones, around 88% of which are singletons, and approximately 2.3% rests with the top ten. V lost 1 base and J lost 3, with 10 bases in between. The CDR3 sequence is 15 residues long. Germline V gives CDR1 LGHNA, CDR2 YNFKEQ. The rearrangement links TRBV4-2 to TRBJ1-5, with D possibly being TRBD1 (5 bases). The sequencing used peripheral blood, collected on day 0 of AZD1222 vaccination. The origin of this receptor is an adult in good health. CDR3: CASSQVGGTNQPQHF. In DNA, the CDR3 is TGTGCCAGCAGCCAAGTCGGCGGGACCAATCAGCCCCAGCATTTT.